These 5 T cell receptor beta chains were sequenced from one sample in a study of T cells in Graves' hyperthyroidism and ophthalmopathy. The CDR3 regions of TCR beta were amplified from RNA transcripts. When the TCR CDR3 underwent first-round RT-PCR, the HTBI primer set was used. TCRdb ran MiXCR on the multiplex PCR reads and lists one entry per CDR3 protein. The profile shows some 460,000 distinct CDR3 sequences, less than 20% of them singletons. The sequencing input was blood. All receptors come from a woman younger than 35 with Graves' hyperthyroidism.

This clonotype was counted only a few times. This CDR3 is CASSSMRGADTGELFF. CDR3 DNA: TGTGCCAGCAGTTCCATGCGGGGGGCCGACACCGGGGAGCTGTTTTTT. The V gene is TRBV28, the J gene TRBJ2-2; 8 bases align to TRBD2. The V segment lost 4 bases and the J segment 3 bases; nucleotides outside the gene matches: 7. The CDR3 is 16 amino acids. Germline assignment: CDR1 MDHEN and CDR2 SYDVKM.

The chain uses TRBV10-2 and TRBJ2-1; no firm D call. Between the trimmed V and J ends, which lost 0 bases and 0 bases, there was a span of 9 bases. The CDR3 spans 16 residues. Looked up from germline, CDR1 is WSHSY and CDR2 is SAAADI. In DNA, the CDR3 is TGCGCCAGCAGTGAGTCTGGCGCTATCTCCTACAATGAGCAGTTCTTC. Protein: CASSESGAISYNEQFF.

As concerns this clonotype: This may stem from a read error, because a much larger clone lies one nucleotide away. The chain employs TRBV30 and TRBJ1-5; D is unresolved. Germline loops: CDR1 GTSNPN, CDR2 SVGIG (reference sequence). This CDR3 has 14 amino acids. V was clipped by 0 bases and J by 3 bases, with 9 bases between them. The CDR3: CAWSVGRHNQPQHF. The CDR3, as DNA: TGTGCCTGGAGTGTAGGCAGGCACAATCAGCCCCAGCATTTT. Drawing the rest from reference TRBV30 and TRBJ1-5, the complete variable domain is SQTIHQWPATLVQPVGSPLSLECTVEGTSNPNLYWYRQAAGRGLQLLFYSVGIGQISSEVPQNLSASRPQDRQFILSSKKLLLSDSGFYLCAWSVGRHNQPQHFGDGTRLSIL.

The V gene is TRBV18, the J gene TRBJ2-3; 10 bases map to TRBD2. This CDR3 spans 17 amino acids. The V gene end was trimmed by 6 bases and the J gene end by 6 bases; junction bases not matched to a gene: 15. Germline V gives CDR1 KGHSH, CDR2 LQKENI. The CDR3 spells CASSPAGTSAERDTQYF. For the CDR3, the DNA is TGTGCCAGCTCCCCGGCCGGGACTAGCGCTGAGAGGGATACGCAGTATTTT.

This clonotype was counted many times. The chain combines TRBV28 with TRBJ2-7, with TRBD2 matching 7 bases. With V trimmed by 3 bases and J by 5 bases, 10 bases remained unmatched. The germline CDR1 and CDR2 sequences are MDHEN and SYDVKM. The CDR3 spans 15 residues. CDR3 loop: CASSFLGEGLNEQYF. The CDR3 DNA reads as TGTGCCAGCAGTTTCCTGGGGGAGGGTTTAAACGAGCAGTACTTC.